This T cell receptor beta chain was sequenced during a study of early T cells in non-severe SARS-CoV-2 infection. Germline V lookup: CDR1 LNHDA, CDR2 SQIVND (reference sequence). The V and J ends lost 7 bases and 4 bases respectively, with 13 bases between them. The CDR3 contains 13 residues. Each cDNA molecule carried a unique molecular identifier. TCRdb ran MiXCR on the 5' RACE reads and lists one entry per CDR3 protein. The sample has about 25,000 distinct CDR3 sequences; less than 4.5% are singletons. This chain links TRBV19 with TRBJ1-2; D is possibly TRBD1 (6 bases). The source of this sequence is an adult who was a healthcare worker with PCR-confirmed SARS-CoV-2 infection or an uninfected control (not recorded which). Specimen: whole blood. The CDR3 nucleotides are TGTGCCAGTATGTTGGGGGCAGGCTATGGCTACACCTTC. As protein: CASMLGAGYGYTF.